This T cell receptor (beta chain) emerged from a study of blood T cells in healthy people across ages (dated by TCRdb to about 2015). With regard to the full study: In model experiments, template switching captured about one uniquely barcoded TCR beta cDNA molecule for every two T cells. To avoid experimental bias, donors of different ages were spread randomly across the sequencing lanes. Using deep sequencing normalized with unique cDNA molecular identifiers, the study measured how TCR beta repertoire diversity changes with age. The study analyzed two additional independent replicas of 1 million unique cDNA reads from the same blood draw for two donors, one aged 18 to 30 and one aged 80 or older. Donors were grouped into four age groups: young (average about 15 years), middle-aged (roughly 40), aged (about 60) and long-lived (around 80). Overall study results and their limits: As age increased, observed TCR beta diversity per million T cells dropped in a roughly linear way, and a significant reduction was already evident by age roughly 36. Conclusive comparison of naive and antigen-experienced compartments was prevented by the profiling of bulk unsorted PBMCs. Compared with the aged group, the long-lived group had more naive CD4+ T cells, fewer expanded clones and increased TCR diversity, suggesting age selection. There was a strong correlation between observed TCR beta diversity and the percentage of naive T cells measured by flow cytometry. Because donor CMV infection status was unknown, age-related changes in expanded clonotypes were potentially confounded. Total diversity estimates from one million sequenced T cells were considered lower bounds and underestimates.

Library preparation used 5' RACE. TCRdb records Illumina HiSeq 2500 as the sequencer. A second 7 to 11 cycle PCR used a sample-barcoded 5' primer and a J-beta primer mix. Each TCR beta cDNA molecule received a unique molecular identifier from a template-switch 5' adaptor carrying 12 random nucleotides. At least 3 million CDR3-containing paired-end reads were obtained from each sample. First-strand cDNA synthesis was performed from all RNA using the Mint cDNA synthesis kit, with priming by a TRBC-specific oligonucleotide. After uracil-DNA glycosylase treatment, a first 18-cycle PCR used universal primers M1SS and BC2_uni_R on all cDNA. The authors' analysis ran thus. For normalization, 1 million high-quality reads were randomly selected from each sample, with every read carrying a distinct molecular identifier. Instead of being binned into consensus sequences, reads with shared molecular identifiers were discarded. MiTCR, with a Q25 quality threshold and the strictest error-elimination algorithm, was used for CDR3 identification, clonotype clustering and error correction. A nonparametric unseen species model using Euler transformation provided a lower-bound estimate of total TCR beta diversity. Using fastp trimming at Q25 and MiXCR clonotype assembly, TCRdb reanalyzed the public sequencing data and kept in-frame beta chains. Each record represents a unique CDR3 protein, reported with the most common genes and DNA among its rows. For this entry, the V and J calls and clone size follow TCRdb and not the study's own pipeline. Present in this sample are approximately 1.5 million distinct CDR3 sequences, roughly a third of which were seen just once. About 11% of the sample rests with the top ten.

At the junction V is shortened by 10 bases and J by 3 bases, with 10 bases in between. The germline V gene sets CDR1 to MDHEN and CDR2 to SYDVKM. CDR3 length: 11 amino acids, cysteine to phenylalanine. Just the 33-base CDR3 DNA is kept, in frame starting at base 1. This clonotype was seen only a few times. What antigen it recognizes has not been identified. It has no much larger one-base neighbor in the sample; base qualities were not kept. Systemically healthy Caucasian individuals from Russia, 39 in total and aged about 6 to 95 years, were included as donors. Ten milliliters of peripheral blood were collected from each donor into EDTA-treated Vacutainer tubes. PBMCs were isolated by Ficoll-Paque density-gradient centrifugation, with at least 6 million obtained per sample. Trizol reagent was used to extract total RNA from PBMCs, with at least 5 micrograms per sample. The percentages of naive CD45RAhigh/CD27high T cells were determined by flow cytometry on a PBMC aliquot from every donor.

The V and J genes are TRBV28 and TRBJ2-7; the D gene remains uncertain. This receptor was identified in a woman aged 25 to 39 in good health. The sample comprised blood. The CDR3 protein is CATHSSYEQYF. The bases are TGTGCCACCCACAGTAGCTACGAGCAGTACTTC.